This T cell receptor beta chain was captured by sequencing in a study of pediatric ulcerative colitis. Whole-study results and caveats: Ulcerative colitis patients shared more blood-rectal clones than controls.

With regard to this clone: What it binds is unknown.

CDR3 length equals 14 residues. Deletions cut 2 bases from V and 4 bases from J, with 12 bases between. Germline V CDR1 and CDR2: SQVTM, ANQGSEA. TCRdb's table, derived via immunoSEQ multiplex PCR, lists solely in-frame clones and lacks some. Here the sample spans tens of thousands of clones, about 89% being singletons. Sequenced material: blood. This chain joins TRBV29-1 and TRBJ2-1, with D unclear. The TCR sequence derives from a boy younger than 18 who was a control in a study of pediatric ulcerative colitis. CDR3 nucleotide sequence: TGCAGCGTTGAACGTCTGGACGTTTACAATGAGCAGTTCTTC. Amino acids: CSVERLDVYNEQFF.